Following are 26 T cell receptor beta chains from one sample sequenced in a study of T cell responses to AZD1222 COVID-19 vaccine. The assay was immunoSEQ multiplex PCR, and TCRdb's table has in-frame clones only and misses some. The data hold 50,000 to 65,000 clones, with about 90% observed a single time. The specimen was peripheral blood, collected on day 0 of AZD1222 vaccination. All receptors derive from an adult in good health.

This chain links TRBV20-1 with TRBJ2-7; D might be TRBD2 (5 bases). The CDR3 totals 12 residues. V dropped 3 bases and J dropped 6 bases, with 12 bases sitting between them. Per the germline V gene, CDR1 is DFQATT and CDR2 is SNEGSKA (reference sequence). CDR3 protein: CSASRTEGEQYF. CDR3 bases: TGCAGTGCTAGTCGTACAGAGGGCGAGCAGTACTTC.

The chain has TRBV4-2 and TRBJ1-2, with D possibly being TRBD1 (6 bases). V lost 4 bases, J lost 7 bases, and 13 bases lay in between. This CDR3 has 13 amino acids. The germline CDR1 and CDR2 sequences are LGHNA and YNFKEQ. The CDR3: CASSPPGASGYTF. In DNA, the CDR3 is TGTGCCAGCAGCCCGCCGGGGGCAAGTGGCTACACCTTC.

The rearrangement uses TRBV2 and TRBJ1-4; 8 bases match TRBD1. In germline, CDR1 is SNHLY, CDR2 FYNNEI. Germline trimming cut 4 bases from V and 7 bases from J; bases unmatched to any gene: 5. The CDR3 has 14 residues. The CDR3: CASSGGTGAEKLFF. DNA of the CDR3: TGTGCCAGCAGTGGAGGGACAGGTGCTGAAAAACTGTTTTTT.

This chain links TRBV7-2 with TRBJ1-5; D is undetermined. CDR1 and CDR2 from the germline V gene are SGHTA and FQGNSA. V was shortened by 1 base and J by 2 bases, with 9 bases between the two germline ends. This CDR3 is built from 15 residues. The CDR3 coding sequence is TGTGCCAGCAGCTTAGGACTCTGGGGCAATCAGCCCCAGCATTTT. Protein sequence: CASSLGLWGNQPQHF.

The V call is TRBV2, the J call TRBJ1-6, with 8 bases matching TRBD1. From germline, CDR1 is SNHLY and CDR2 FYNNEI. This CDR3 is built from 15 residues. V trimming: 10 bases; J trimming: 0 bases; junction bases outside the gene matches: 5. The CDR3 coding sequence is TGTGCCACCAAGACAGGGGTCTCCTATAATTCACCCCTCCACTTT. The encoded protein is CATKTGVSYNSPLHF.

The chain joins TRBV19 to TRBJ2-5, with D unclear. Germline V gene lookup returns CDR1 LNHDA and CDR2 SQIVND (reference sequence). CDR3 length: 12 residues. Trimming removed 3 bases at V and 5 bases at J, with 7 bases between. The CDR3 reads CASSMDGETQYF. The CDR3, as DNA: TGTGCCAGTAGTATGGACGGGGAGACCCAGTACTTC.

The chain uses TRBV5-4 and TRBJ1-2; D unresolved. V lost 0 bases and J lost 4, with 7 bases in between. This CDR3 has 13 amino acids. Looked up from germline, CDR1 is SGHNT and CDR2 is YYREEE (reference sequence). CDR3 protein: CASSLAAAYGYTF. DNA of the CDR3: TGTGCCAGCAGCTTGGCCGCAGCCTATGGCTACACCTTC.

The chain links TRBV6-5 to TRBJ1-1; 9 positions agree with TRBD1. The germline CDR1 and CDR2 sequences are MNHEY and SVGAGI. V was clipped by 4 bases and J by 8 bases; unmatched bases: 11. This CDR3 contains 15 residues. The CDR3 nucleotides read TGTGCCAGCAGTTCCCGAACAGGGGGCAAGAGAGAAGCTTTCTTT. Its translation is CASSSRTGGKREAFF.

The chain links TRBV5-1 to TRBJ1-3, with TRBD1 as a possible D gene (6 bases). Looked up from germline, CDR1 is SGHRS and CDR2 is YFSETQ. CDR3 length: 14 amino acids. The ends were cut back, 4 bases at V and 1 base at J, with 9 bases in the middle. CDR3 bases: TGCGCCAGCAGCCTTACAGGGTCTGGAAACACCATATATTTT. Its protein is CASSLTGSGNTIYF.

This chain's CDR3 is CASTERGNTGELFF. For the CDR3, the DNA is TGTGCCAGCACGGAGCGGGGGAACACCGGGGAGCTGTTTTTT. The V gene is TRBV2, the J gene TRBJ2-2; 7 bases align to TRBD2. The germline CDR1 and CDR2 sequences are SNHLY and FYNNEI. The J segment lost 1 base and the V segment lost 7 bases, leaving 3 bases of the junction unmatched. The CDR3 totals 14 residues.

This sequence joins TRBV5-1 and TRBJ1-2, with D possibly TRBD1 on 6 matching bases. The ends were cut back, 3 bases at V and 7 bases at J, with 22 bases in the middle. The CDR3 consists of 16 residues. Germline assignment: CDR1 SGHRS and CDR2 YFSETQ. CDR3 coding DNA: TGCGCCAGCAGCTGGGGAACAGGGTCTACGGGAGGTGGCTACACCTTC. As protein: CASSWGTGSTGGGYTF.

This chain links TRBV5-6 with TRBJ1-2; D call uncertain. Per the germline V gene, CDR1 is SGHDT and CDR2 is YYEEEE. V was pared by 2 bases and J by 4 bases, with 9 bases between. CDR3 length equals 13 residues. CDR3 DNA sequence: TGTGCCAGCAGCTTTGGCAGAGTCTATGGCTACACCTTC. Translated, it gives CASSFGRVYGYTF. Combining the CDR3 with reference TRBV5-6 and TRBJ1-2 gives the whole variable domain DAGVTQSPTHLIKTRGQQVTLRCSPKSGHDTVSWYQQALGQGPQFIFQYYEEEERQRGNFPDRFSGHQFPNYSSELNVNALLLGDSALYLCASSFGRVYGYTFGSGTRLTVV.

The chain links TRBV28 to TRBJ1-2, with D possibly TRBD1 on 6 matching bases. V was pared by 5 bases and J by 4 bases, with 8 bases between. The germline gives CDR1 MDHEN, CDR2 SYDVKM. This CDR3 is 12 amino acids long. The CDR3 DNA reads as TGTGCCAGCAGTCCGGGGGCCTATGGCTACACCTTC. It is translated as CASSPGAYGYTF.

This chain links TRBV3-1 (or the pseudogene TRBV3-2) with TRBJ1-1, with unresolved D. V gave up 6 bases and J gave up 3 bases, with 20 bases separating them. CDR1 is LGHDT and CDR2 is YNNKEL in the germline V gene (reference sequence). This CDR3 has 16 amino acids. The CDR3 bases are TGTGCCAGCAGGGCCTCGAGGGCAGGCCCGGACACTGAAGCTTTCTTT. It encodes CASRASRAGPDTEAFF.

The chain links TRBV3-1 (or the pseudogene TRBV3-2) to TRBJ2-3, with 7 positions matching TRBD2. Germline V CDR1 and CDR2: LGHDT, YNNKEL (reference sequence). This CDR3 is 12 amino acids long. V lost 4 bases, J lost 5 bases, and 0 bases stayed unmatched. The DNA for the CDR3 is TGTGCCAGCAGCCGGGGGGGAGATACGCAGTATTTT. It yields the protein CASSRGGDTQYF.

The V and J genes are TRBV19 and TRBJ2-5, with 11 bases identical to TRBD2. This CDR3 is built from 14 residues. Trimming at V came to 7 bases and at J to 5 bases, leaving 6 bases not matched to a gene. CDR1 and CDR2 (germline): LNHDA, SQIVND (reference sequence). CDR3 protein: CASKGLAALETQYF. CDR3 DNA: TGTGCCAGTAAGGGACTAGCGGCGCTTGAGACCCAGTACTTC.

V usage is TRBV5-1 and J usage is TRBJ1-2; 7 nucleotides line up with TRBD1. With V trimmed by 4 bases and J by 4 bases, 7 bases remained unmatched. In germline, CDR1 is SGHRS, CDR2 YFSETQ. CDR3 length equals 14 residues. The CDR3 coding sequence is TGCGCCAGCAGCACCGGACAGGCGTCCTATGGCTACACCTTC. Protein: CASSTGQASYGYTF.

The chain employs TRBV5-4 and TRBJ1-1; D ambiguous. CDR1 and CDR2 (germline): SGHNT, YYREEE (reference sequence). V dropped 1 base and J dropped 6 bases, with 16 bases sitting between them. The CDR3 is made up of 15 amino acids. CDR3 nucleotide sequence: TGTGCCAGCAGCTTGATAGCCAGGCCACTCGCTGAAGCTTTCTTT. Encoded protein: CASSLIARPLAEAFF.

DNA for the CDR3: TGCAGCGTGTCGCCGGCAGCAGATACGCAGTATTTT. Its protein product is CSVSPAADTQYF. The rearrangement uses TRBV29-1 and TRBJ2-3; D uncertain. Germline CDR1 reads SQVTM; CDR2 reads ANQGSEA. CDR3 length: 12 residues. The V and J ends lost 6 bases and 4 bases respectively, with 11 bases between them.

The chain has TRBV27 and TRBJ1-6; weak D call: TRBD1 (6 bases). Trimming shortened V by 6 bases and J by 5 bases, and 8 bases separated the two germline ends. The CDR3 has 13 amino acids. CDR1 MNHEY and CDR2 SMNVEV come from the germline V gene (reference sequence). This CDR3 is CASRDSDNSPLHF. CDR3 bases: TGTGCCAGCAGGGACAGCGATAATTCACCCCTCCACTTT.

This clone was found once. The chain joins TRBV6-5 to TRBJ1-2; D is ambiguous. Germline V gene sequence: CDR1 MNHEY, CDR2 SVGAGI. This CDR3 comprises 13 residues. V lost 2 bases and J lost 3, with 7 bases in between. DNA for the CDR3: TGTGCCAGCAGTTACGACGGGGACTATGGCTACACCTTC. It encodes CASSYDGDYGYTF.

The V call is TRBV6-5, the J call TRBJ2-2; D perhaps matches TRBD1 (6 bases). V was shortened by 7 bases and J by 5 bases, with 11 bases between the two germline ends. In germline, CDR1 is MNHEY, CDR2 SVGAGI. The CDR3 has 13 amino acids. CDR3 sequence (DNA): TGTGCCAGCATCCAGGGGTTGACCGGGGAGCTGTTTTTT. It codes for CASIQGLTGELFF.

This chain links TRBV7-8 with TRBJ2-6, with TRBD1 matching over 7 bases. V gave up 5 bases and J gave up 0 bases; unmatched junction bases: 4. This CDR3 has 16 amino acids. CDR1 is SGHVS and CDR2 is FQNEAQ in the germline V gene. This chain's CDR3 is CASSRGGSSGANVLTF. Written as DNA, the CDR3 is TGTGCCAGCAGCCGAGGGGGCAGCTCTGGGGCCAACGTCCTGACTTTC.

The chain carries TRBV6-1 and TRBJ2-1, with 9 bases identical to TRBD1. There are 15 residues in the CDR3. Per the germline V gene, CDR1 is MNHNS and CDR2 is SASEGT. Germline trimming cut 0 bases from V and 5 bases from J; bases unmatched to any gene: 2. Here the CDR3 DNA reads TGTGCCAGCAGTGAAGCGGGACAGGGCCACAATGAGCAGTTCTTC. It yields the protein CASSEAGQGHNEQFF.

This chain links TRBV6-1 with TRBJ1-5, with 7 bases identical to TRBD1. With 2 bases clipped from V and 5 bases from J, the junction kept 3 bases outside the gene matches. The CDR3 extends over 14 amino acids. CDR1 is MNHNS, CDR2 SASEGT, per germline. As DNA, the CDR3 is TGTGCCAGCAGTGAAATAGGGGGCGATCAGCCCCAGCATTTT. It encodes CASSEIGGDQPQHF.

The chain's CDR3 is CSVEVSVNQMGGYTF. For the CDR3, the DNA is TGCAGCGTTGAAGTCAGCGTAAATCAGATGGGGGGCTACACCTTC. The chain combines TRBV29-1 with TRBJ1-2; D not certain. Trimming stripped 1 base from V and 8 bases from J, with 20 bases between. The CDR3 consists of 15 residues. Germline V lookup: CDR1 SQVTM, CDR2 ANQGSEA.